This T cell receptor beta chain is drawn from a study of T cell changes during pregnancy in multiple sclerosis. CDR1 and CDR2 (germline): MNHNY, SVGAGI (reference sequence). The V segment lost 4 bases and the J segment 4 bases; nucleotides outside the gene matches: 8. This CDR3 has 15 residues. Only in-frame clones appear in the TCRdb table, and some are missing; sequencing was by immunoSEQ multiplex PCR. The data hold fewer than 85,000 clones, with 93% observed a single time. This TCR came from a female donor with multiple sclerosis, enrolled in a pregnancy study. The sample consisted of peripheral blood, taken in the second trimester of pregnancy. This sequence joins TRBV6-6 and TRBJ2-5, with 8 bases that match TRBD2. The chain's CDR3 is CASSSFAGGGETQYF. The CDR3 coding sequence is TGTGCCAGCAGTTCCTTCGCGGGGGGTGGAGAGACCCAGTACTTC.